This TCR beta chain was observed in a study of CD8+CD57+ T cells in acquired aplastic anemia. For the study at large: Sorting CD4+ and CD8+ cells gave DNA averaging about 3.3 ug. CD4+ cell libraries from healthy donors averaged approximately 9.8 million reads. General study points: Patients and controls had CD8+ Simpson's diversity values that were not significantly distinct. Researchers report that around 30 CD8+ CDR3 sequences appeared in both patients and controls.

The CDR3 runs 11 residues. The germline V gene has CDR1 SNHLY and CDR2 FYNNEI. Trimming took off 1 base at V and 9 bases at J, with 4 bases between the two ends. A remark on this clonotype: Its antigen is still unknown.

Genomic DNA was employed as the template in profiling TCR beta VDJ and CDR3. TCRdb re-analysed the reads in MiXCR, keeping a single row per CDR3 protein. Of over 200,000 distinct CDR3 sequences in the sample, under 65% were seen once. Sequenced: sorted CD4+, CD8+, or CD8+CD57+ T cells (not recorded which) from PBMCs. The gene calls are TRBV2 and TRBJ2-1; no clear D. The sequence derives from a human donor in good health. CDR3 bases: TGTGCCAGCAGTGAAGGGACTGAGCAGTTCTTC. Translation: CASSEGTEQFF. The complete variable domain, with remaining parts taken from reference TRBV2 and TRBJ2-1, reads EPEVTQTPSHQVTQMGQEVILRCVPISNHLYFYWYRQILGQKVEFLVSFYNNEISEKSEIFDDQFSVERPDGSNFTLKIRSTKLEDSAMYFCASSEGTEQFFGPGTRLTVL.